This T cell receptor beta chain was documented in a study of blood T cell repertoires in COVID-19. Across the whole study: T cells, B-cell-depleted T cells, or PBMCs supplied cDNA or gDNA.

Clones were read by immunoSEQ multiplex PCR, and TCRdb kept only the in-frame ones, dropping some. The sample yields a few hundred thousand clones, roughly nine tenths seen once. This CDR3 comprises 15 residues. Trimming removed 6 bases from V and 3 bases from J; junction bases left unmatched: 7. Per germline, CDR1 ENHRY and CDR2 SYGVKD. The study counted Cohort 3 donors as recovered given two negative PCRs, clearance, or symptom resolution. Sequencing was carried out using PBMCs or T cells enriched from blood (not recorded which). This clonotype was obtained from a woman between 25 and 40 years old who had recovered from COVID-19. This sequence joins TRBV10-3 and TRBJ1-1, with 10 nucleotides matching TRBD1. The CDR3 reads CAISPTGQGDTEAFF. In DNA form, the CDR3 reads TGTGCCATCAGCCCCACCGGACAGGGGGACACTGAAGCTTTCTTT.